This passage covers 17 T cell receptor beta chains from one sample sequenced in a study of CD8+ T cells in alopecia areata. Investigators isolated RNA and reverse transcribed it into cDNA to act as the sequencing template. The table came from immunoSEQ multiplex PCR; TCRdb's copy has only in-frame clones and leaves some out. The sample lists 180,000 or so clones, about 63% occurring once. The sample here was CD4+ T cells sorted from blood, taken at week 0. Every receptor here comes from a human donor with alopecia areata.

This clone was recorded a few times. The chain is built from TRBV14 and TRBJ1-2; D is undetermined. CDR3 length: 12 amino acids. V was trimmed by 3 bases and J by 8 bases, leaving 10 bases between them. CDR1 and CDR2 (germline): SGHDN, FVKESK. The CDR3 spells CASSHPREGYTF. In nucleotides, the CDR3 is TGTGCCAGCAGCCACCCGCGGGAAGGCTACACCTTC.

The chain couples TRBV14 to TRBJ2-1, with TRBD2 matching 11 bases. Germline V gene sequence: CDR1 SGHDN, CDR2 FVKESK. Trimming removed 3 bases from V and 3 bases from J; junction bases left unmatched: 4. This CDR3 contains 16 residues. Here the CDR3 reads CASSQKTSGVYNEQFF. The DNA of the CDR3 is TGTGCCAGCAGCCAGAAGACTAGCGGGGTCTACAATGAGCAGTTCTTC.

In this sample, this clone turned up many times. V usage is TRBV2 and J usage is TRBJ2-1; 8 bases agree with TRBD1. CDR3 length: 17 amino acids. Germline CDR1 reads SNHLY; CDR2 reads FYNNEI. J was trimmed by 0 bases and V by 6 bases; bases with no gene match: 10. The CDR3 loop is CASSGRDRFSSYNEQFF. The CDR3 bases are TGTGCCAGCAGCGGCCGGGACAGGTTTAGCTCCTACAATGAGCAGTTCTTC. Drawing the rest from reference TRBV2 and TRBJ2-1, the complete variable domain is EPEVTQTPSHQVTQMGQEVILRCVPISNHLYFYWYRQILGQKVEFLVSFYNNEISEKSEIFDDQFSVERPDGSNFTLKIRSTKLEDSAMYFCASSGRDRFSSYNEQFFGPGTRLTVL.

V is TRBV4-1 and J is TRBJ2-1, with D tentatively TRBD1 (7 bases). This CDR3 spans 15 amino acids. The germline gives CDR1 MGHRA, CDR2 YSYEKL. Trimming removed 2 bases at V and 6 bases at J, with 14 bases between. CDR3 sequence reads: CASSQTPGGINEQFF. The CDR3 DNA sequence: TGCGCCAGCAGCCAAACCCCAGGGGGGATCAATGAGCAGTTCTTC.

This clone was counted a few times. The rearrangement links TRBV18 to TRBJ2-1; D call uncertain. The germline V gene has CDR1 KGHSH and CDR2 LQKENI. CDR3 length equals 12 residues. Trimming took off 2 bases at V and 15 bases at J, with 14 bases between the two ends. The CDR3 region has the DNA TGTGCCAGCTCACCAAATAGTGGGGATACGTTCTTC. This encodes CASSPNSGDTFF.

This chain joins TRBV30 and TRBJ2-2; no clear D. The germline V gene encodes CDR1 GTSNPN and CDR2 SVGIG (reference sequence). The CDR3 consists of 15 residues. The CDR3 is CARWAGPLQTGELFF. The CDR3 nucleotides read TGTGCTCGATGGGCAGGACCGCTTCAGACCGGGGAGCTGTTTTTT.

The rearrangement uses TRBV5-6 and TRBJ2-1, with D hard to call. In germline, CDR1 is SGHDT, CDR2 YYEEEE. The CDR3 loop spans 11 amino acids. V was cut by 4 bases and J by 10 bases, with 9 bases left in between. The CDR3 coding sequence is TGTGCCAGCAGCCAATTCCGCGAGCAGTTCTTC. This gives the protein CASSQFREQFF.

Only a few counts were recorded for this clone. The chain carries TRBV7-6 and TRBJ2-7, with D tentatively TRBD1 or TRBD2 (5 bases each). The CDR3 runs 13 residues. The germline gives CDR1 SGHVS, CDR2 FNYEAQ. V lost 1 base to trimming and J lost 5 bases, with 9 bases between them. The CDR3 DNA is TGTGCCAGCAGCTTAGGGGGGAATGACGAGCAGTACTTC. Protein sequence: CASSLGGNDEQYF. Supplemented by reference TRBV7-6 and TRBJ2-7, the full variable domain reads GAGVSQSPRYKVTKRGQDVALRCDPISGHVSLYWYRQALGQGPEFLTYFNYEAQQDKSGLPNDRFSAERPEGSISTLTIQRTEQRDSAMYRCASSLGGNDEQYFGPGTRLTVT.

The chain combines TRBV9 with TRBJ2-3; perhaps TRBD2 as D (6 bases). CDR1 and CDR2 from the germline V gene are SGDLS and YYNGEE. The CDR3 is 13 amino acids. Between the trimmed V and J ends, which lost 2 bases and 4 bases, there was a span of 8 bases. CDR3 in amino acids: CASSVGGADTQYF. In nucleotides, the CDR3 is TGTGCCAGCAGCGTGGGCGGGGCAGATACGCAGTATTTT.

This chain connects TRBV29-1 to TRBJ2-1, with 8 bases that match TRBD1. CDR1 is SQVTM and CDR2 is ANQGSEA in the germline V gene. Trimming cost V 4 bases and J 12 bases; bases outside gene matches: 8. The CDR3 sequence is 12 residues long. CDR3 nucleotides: TGCAGCGTTGCAATCGGACAGGGTCGGCAGTTCTTC. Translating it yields CSVAIGQGRQFF.

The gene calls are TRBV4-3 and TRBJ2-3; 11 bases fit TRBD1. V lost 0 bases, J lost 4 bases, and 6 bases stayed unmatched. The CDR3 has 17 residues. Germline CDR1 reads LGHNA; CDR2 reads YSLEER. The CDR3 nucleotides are TGCGCCAGCAGCCAAGATCTAGGACAGGGGGCACCAGATACGCAGTATTTT. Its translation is CASSQDLGQGAPDTQYF.

CDR3 amino acids: CASTLGTAQETQYF. The CDR3 DNA reads as TGTGCCAGCACCTTGGGGACAGCACAAGAGACCCAGTACTTC. The rearrangement links TRBV7-8 to TRBJ2-5, with TRBD1 identical over 7 bases. Germline CDR1 is SGHVS and CDR2 is FQNEAQ. With 7 bases clipped from V and 2 bases from J, the junction kept 7 bases outside the gene matches. This CDR3 is built from 14 residues.

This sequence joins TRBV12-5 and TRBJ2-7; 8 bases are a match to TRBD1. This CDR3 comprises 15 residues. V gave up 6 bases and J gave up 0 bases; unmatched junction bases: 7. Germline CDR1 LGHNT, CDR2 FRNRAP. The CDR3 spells CASGTTGDSSYEQYF. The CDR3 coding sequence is TGTGCTAGTGGAACGACAGGGGACAGCTCCTACGAGCAGTACTTC.

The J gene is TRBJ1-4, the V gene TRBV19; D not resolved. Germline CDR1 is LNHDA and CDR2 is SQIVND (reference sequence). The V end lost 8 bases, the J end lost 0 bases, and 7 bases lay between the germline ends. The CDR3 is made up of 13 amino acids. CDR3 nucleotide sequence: TGTGCCAGTCGCAATGCAACTAATGAAAAACTGTTTTTT. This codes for CASRNATNEKLFF. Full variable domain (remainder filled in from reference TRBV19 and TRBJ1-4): DGGITQSPKYLFRKEGQNVTLSCEQNLNHDAMYWYRQDPGQGLRLIYYSQIVNDFQKGDIAEGYSVSREKKESFPLTVTSAQKNPTAFYLCASRNATNEKLFFGSGTQLSVL.

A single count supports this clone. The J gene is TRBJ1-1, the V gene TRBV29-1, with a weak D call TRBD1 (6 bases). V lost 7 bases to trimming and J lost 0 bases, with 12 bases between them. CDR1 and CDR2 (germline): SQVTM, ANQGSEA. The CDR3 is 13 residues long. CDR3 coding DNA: TGCAGCGGGCAGGGGTCGTTGAACACTGAAGCTTTCTTT. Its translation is CSGQGSLNTEAFF.

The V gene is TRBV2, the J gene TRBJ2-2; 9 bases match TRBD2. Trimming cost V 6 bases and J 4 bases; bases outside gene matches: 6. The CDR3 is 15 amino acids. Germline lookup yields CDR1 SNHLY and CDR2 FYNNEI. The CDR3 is CASSLTSGFTGELFF. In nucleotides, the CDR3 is TGTGCCAGCAGCCTGACTAGCGGATTCACCGGGGAGCTGTTTTTT. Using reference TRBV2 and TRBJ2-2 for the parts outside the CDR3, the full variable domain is EPEVTQTPSHQVTQMGQEVILRCVPISNHLYFYWYRQILGQKVEFLVSFYNNEISEKSEIFDDQFSVERPDGSNFTLKIRSTKLEDSAMYFCASSLTSGFTGELFFGEGSRLTVL.

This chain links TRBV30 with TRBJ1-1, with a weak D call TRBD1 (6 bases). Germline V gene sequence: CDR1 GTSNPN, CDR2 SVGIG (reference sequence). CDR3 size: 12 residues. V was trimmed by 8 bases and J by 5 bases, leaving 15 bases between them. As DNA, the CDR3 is TGTGCCCGTCTAGAGGGGGGGACTGAAGCTTTCTTT. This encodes CARLEGGTEAFF.